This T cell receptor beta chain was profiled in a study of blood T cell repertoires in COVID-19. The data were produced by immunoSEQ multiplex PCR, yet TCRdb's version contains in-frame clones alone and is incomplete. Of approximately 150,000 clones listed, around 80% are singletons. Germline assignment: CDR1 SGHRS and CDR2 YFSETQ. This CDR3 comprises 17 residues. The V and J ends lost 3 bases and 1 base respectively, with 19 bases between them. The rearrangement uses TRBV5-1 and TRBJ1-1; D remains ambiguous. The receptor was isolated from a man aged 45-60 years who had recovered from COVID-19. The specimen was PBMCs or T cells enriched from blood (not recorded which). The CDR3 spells CASSSNIGGRGNTEAFF. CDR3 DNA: TGCGCCAGCAGCTCCAATATAGGTGGGCGGGGGAACACTGAAGCTTTCTTT. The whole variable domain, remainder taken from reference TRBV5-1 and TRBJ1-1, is KAGVTQTPRYLIKTRGQQVTLSCSPISGHRSVSWYQQTPGQGLQFLFEYFSETQRNKGNFPGRFSGRQFSNSRSEMNVSTLELGDSALYLCASSSNIGGRGNTEAFFGQGTRLTVV.